One and the same sample provided the 11 T cell receptor beta chains below, sequenced in a study of T cell responses to AZD1222 COVID-19 vaccine listed by TCRdb under 2021. Library construction relied on the immunoSEQ multiplex PCR assay. Here the immuneACCESS table is served through TCRdb, limited to in-frame sequences with V and J called. Missing clones are a known gap in these copies; in checked studies unresolved V genes cover under half, and the rest lacks a known reason. The sample includes approximately 110,000 clones, with roughly 80% observed a single time. The ten top clones hold approximately 9.4% of the sample. The time point label corresponds to: baseline before first vaccination. Sequences were derived from peripheral blood, sampled on day 0 of AZD1222 vaccination. Every receptor here comes from an adult in good health.

The chain recombines TRBV4-3 with TRBJ1-2; 11 positions agree with TRBD1. Trimming removed 0 bases from V and 7 bases from J; junction bases left unmatched: 7. The CDR3 sequence is 16 residues long. From germline, CDR1 is LGHNA and CDR2 YSLEER. The CDR3 region has the DNA TGCGCCAGCAGCCAAGAATATTTTGGGACAGGGGGTGGCTACACCTTC. Translation: CASSQEYFGTGGGYTF.

The J gene is TRBJ2-6, the V gene TRBV3-1 (or the pseudogene TRBV3-2); D possibly corresponds to TRBD2 (6 bases). CDR3 size: 17 residues. CDR1 LGHDT and CDR2 YNNKEL come from the germline V gene (reference sequence). Trimming removed 6 bases at V and 1 base at J, with 16 bases between. CDR3 sequence: CASSPFGSGSGANVLTF. In nucleotides, the CDR3 is TGTGCCAGCAGTCCCTTCGGGAGTGGTTCTGGGGCCAACGTCCTGACTTTC.

The chain recombines TRBV27 with TRBJ2-7, with a weak D call TRBD2 (7 bases). The CDR3 loop spans 14 amino acids. The germline V gene has CDR1 MNHEY and CDR2 SMNVEV (reference sequence). Deletions cut 5 bases from V and 6 bases from J, with 17 bases between. CDR3 in DNA: TGTGCCAGCAGTCCGAGGGGAGGGGGTAGCGAGCAGTACTTC. Its translation is CASSPRGGGSEQYF.

The rearrangement links TRBV28 to TRBJ1-1, with D perhaps matching TRBD1 (6 bases). Trimming took off 7 bases at V and 11 bases at J, with 17 bases between the two ends. Germline CDR1 and CDR2: MDHEN and SYDVKM. This CDR3 is built from 12 residues. The CDR3 spells CASNTPQGPAFF. The CDR3 coding sequence is TGTGCCAGCAACACCCCTCAGGGGCCCGCTTTCTTT. Variable domain in full (rest from reference TRBV28 and TRBJ1-1): DVKVTQSSRYLVKRTGEKVFLECVQDMDHENMFWYRQDPGLGLRLIYFSYDVKMKEKGDIPEGYSVSREKKERFSLILESASTNQTSMYLCASNTPQGPAFFGQGTRLTVV.

This clone occurred a few times. The chain joins TRBV6-1 to TRBJ1-4; tentative D call: TRBD1 (5 bases). Germline V gives CDR1 MNHNS, CDR2 SASEGT. The CDR3 has 14 residues. Trimming cost V 2 bases and J 6 bases, with 10 bases left between them. As DNA, the CDR3 is TGTGCCAGCAGTGAACGGGGGTCCTATGAAAAACTGTTTTTT. Translated: CASSERGSYEKLFF.

The J gene is TRBJ1-4, the V gene TRBV9, with a tentative D call TRBD1 (5 bases). This CDR3 comprises 15 residues. Trimming took 4 bases from V and 8 from J, leaving 18 bases between them. CDR1 SGDLS and CDR2 YYNGEE come from the germline V gene. CDR3 in amino acids: CASSPPDGGPEKLFF. The CDR3, as DNA: TGTGCCAGCAGCCCCCCGGATGGGGGTCCGGAAAAACTGTTTTTT.

The chain carries TRBV2 and TRBJ2-3; 11 positions match TRBD2. V was clipped by 5 bases and J by 0 bases; unmatched bases: 4. Per the germline V gene, CDR1 is SNHLY and CDR2 is FYNNEI. This CDR3 region has 16 residues. The CDR3 DNA follows: TGTGCCAGCAGTCTCCGGACTAGCGGGAGCACAGATACGCAGTATTTT. Translated: CASSLRTSGSTDTQYF.

This chain joins TRBV5-1 and TRBJ1-2; D unclear. There are 14 residues in the CDR3. The germline gives CDR1 SGHRS, CDR2 YFSETQ. V lost 0 bases, J lost 5 bases, and 11 bases lay in between. The CDR3 reads CASSLGQIGYGYTF. In nucleotides, the CDR3 is TGCGCCAGCAGCTTGGGGCAGATAGGGTATGGCTACACCTTC.

CDR3 bases: TGTGCCAGCAGCCCCGGGACTAGTGGCACCGGGGAGCTGTTTTTT. This encodes CASSPGTSGTGELFF. This chain links TRBV7-3 with TRBJ2-2; TRBD2 agrees at 8 bases. This CDR3 comprises 15 residues. Germline assignment: CDR1 SGHTA and CDR2 FQGTGA. V shed 5 bases, J shed 4 bases, and the junction held 6 bases outside the gene matches.

This clone was recorded only once. V is TRBV5-1 and J is TRBJ2-2; D is unclear. The CDR3 has 14 residues. V was pared by 4 bases and J by 2 bases, with 9 bases between. Germline assignment: CDR1 SGHRS and CDR2 YFSETQ. CDR3 in amino acids: CASSLPDNTGELFF. CDR3 bases: TGCGCCAGCAGCCTCCCCGATAACACCGGGGAGCTGTTTTTT. The full variable domain, rest sourced from reference TRBV5-1 and TRBJ2-2, is KAGVTQTPRYLIKTRGQQVTLSCSPISGHRSVSWYQQTPGQGLQFLFEYFSETQRNKGNFPGRFSGRQFSNSRSEMNVSTLELGDSALYLCASSLPDNTGELFFGEGSRLTVL.

The V call is TRBV20-1, the J call TRBJ2-7, with 10 positions matching TRBD2. With 3 bases clipped from V and 1 base from J, the junction kept 6 bases outside the gene matches. The CDR3 contains 15 residues. Germline CDR1 DFQATT, CDR2 SNEGSKA (reference sequence). For the CDR3, the DNA is TGCAGTGCTAGTCCCGGGACTAGCGCTTCCTACGAGCAGTACTTC. This encodes CSASPGTSASYEQYF.